This T cell receptor beta chain was sequenced for a study of blood T cell repertoires in COVID-19. This clone came up once. Here immunoSEQ multiplex PCR was the method, and the copy in TCRdb shows in-frame clones only, minus some. The sample includes around 170,000 clones, roughly 77% of them seen just once. The CDR3 covers 13 residues. Germline loops: CDR1 SNHLY, CDR2 FYNNEI. V dropped 2 bases and J dropped 12 bases, with 14 bases sitting between them. The specimen sequenced was peripheral blood. The chain has TRBV2 and TRBJ2-1; perhaps TRBD2 as D (5 bases). The TCR sequence derives from an elderly woman with COVID-19, enrolled during active disease. The CDR3 nucleotides are TGTGCCAGCAGTGAACAGGATCACGAGGGGCAGTTCTTC. Translation: CASSEQDHEGQFF.